Below, 14 T cell receptor beta chains from the same sample are listed, as sequenced in a study of blood T cell repertoires in COVID-19. Using immunoSEQ multiplex PCR, the repertoire was profiled, and TCRdb retains in-frame clones only, with some absent. The table shows a few hundred thousand clones, with 75% to 90% occurring only once. The sequencing sample was made of peripheral blood. These receptors all stem from a man younger than 35 with active or convalescent COVID-19.

This clone has a single count. The rearrangement links TRBV29-1 to TRBJ2-1, with 8 bases fitting TRBD2. The CDR3 runs to 14 residues. The V gene's germline CDR1 is SQVTM and CDR2 ANQGSEA. Trimming removed 1 base from V and 7 bases from J; junction bases left unmatched: 6. The CDR3 DNA sequence: TGCAGCGTTGAAGGCCCCGGGAGGGAGAATGAGCAGTTCTTC. Protein: CSVEGPGRENEQFF.

This rearrangement joins TRBV5-6 to TRBJ2-1; D might be TRBD1 (5 bases). V was pared by 4 bases and J by 6 bases, with 23 bases between. Germline V gene sequence: CDR1 SGHDT, CDR2 YYEEEE. The CDR3 spans 17 residues. CDR3 DNA: TGTGCCAGCAGCCTCCTCGGACCCGAACTGGGGCCCAATGAGCAGTTCTTC. This codes for CASSLLGPELGPNEQFF.

This clone showed up just a few times. CDR3 residues: CASHAPGSIYEQYF. In DNA form, the CDR3 reads TGTGCCAGTCACGCCCCAGGTAGTATCTACGAGCAGTACTTC. The chain joins TRBV19 to TRBJ2-7; D is ambiguous. Germline CDR1 is LNHDA and CDR2 is SQIVND (reference sequence). The CDR3 totals 14 residues. The V end was cut by 8 bases, the J end by 3 bases, with 17 bases between.

The J gene is TRBJ2-7, the V gene TRBV6-5; possible D gene TRBD1, 5 bases. CDR1 is MNHEY, CDR2 SVGAGI, per germline. V lost 10 bases to trimming and J lost 4 bases, with 14 bases between them. The CDR3 runs 12 residues. The CDR3 here is CATKKGLYEQYF. DNA of the CDR3: TGTGCCACTAAAAAGGGGTTATACGAGCAGTACTTC.

The chain employs TRBV3-1 (or the pseudogene TRBV3-2) and TRBJ1-1; 8 nucleotides agree with TRBD1. Germline values: CDR1 LGHDT, CDR2 YNNKEL (reference sequence). Trimming at V came to 4 bases and at J to 4 bases, leaving 5 bases not matched to a gene. This CDR3 has 14 amino acids. CDR3 bases: TGTGCCAGCAGCCCGCGGACAGGGAGCACTGAAGCTTTCTTT. Amino acid sequence: CASSPRTGSTEAFF.

The chain combines TRBV5-1 with TRBJ1-3, with a possible D match to TRBD1 (6 bases). The CDR3 has 16 amino acids. The germline V and J ends were trimmed by 4 bases and 4 bases, with 18 bases remaining between them. Germline V gives CDR1 SGHRS, CDR2 YFSETQ. CDR3 sequence (DNA): TGCGCCAGCAGCCCGGAAGACAGGCAGGCGGGAAACACCATATATTTT. This translates into CASSPEDRQAGNTIYF.

A few counts support this clone. V gene TRBV5-1 combines with J gene TRBJ1-4; 7 bases match TRBD1. Trimming at V came to 5 bases and at J to 6 bases, leaving 7 bases not matched to a gene. Germline CDR1 and CDR2: SGHRS and YFSETQ. The CDR3 sequence is 14 residues long. Here the CDR3 reads CASRAQGGYEKLFF. In DNA, the CDR3 is TGCGCCAGCAGAGCTCAGGGGGGTTATGAAAAACTGTTTTTT.

V usage is TRBV24-1 and J usage is TRBJ1-1; 8 nucleotides align to TRBD1. Losses at the gene ends were 7 bases for V and 6 bases for J; bases not matched to a gene: 3. This CDR3 is 12 amino acids long. Germline CDR1 and CDR2: KGHDR and SFDVKD. The CDR3 bases are TGTGCCACCAGGACAGGGGAATCTGAAGCTTTCTTT. Residues: CATRTGESEAFF.

The chain combines TRBV9 with TRBJ2-3; perhaps TRBD2 as D (6 bases). V was shortened by 5 bases and J by 0 bases, with 16 bases between the two germline ends. This CDR3 comprises 16 residues. The germline gives CDR1 SGDLS, CDR2 YYNGEE. The CDR3 spells CASRRTSGGSTDTQYF. In DNA, the CDR3 is TGTGCCAGCAGGCGTACTAGTGGGGGGAGCACAGATACGCAGTATTTT.

This sequence joins TRBV27 and TRBJ1-4, with D possibly TRBD1 on 6 matching bases. The CDR3 totals 15 residues. Germline CDR1 reads MNHEY; CDR2 reads SMNVEV (reference sequence). Deletions cut 2 bases from V and 3 bases from J, with 10 bases between. The CDR3 sequence is CASSLRGWANEKLFF. The DNA of the CDR3 is TGTGCCAGCAGTTTAAGGGGGTGGGCTAATGAAAAACTGTTTTTT.

This clone has only a few counts. V gene TRBV6-5 combines with J gene TRBJ1-2, with D possibly TRBD1 on 5 matching bases. The CDR3 is 13 amino acids. The V end was cut by 8 bases, the J end by 13 bases, with 23 bases between. Germline CDR1 and CDR2: MNHEY and SVGAGI. For the CDR3, the DNA is TGTGCCAGCTCTAAGAAGGAACAAGGGGCCTTCACCTTC. Encoded protein: CASSKKEQGAFTF.

This clone showed up just once. The chain couples TRBV7-9 to TRBJ2-1, with TRBD2 identical over 8 bases. The CDR3 runs to 16 residues. The V gene end was trimmed by 2 bases and the J gene end by 2 bases; junction bases not matched to a gene: 5. Germline V gives CDR1 SEHNR, CDR2 FQNEAQ (reference sequence). CDR3 loop: CASSLFAGGTYNEQFF. The CDR3 nucleotides are TGTGCCAGCAGCTTATTTGCGGGAGGCACCTACAATGAGCAGTTCTTC.

The genes are TRBV27 and TRBJ1-6; 10 positions match TRBD1. The CDR3 contains 17 residues. V lost 5 bases, J lost 7 bases, and 11 bases stayed unmatched. Germline assignment: CDR1 MNHEY and CDR2 SMNVEV (reference sequence). The DNA of the CDR3 is TGTGCCAGCAGTATTTGGGGGACAGGGGAAATCAATTCACCCCTCCACTTT. Amino acid sequence: CASSIWGTGEINSPLHF.

This chain uses TRBV7-6 with TRBJ2-7, with D tentatively TRBD2 (6 bases). Germline CDR1 and CDR2: SGHVS and FNYEAQ. CDR3 length equals 14 residues. V lost 2 bases, J lost 7 bases, and 15 bases lay in between. In DNA form, the CDR3 reads TGTGCCAGCAGCTTATCATCGTCGGGGGAAGAGCAGTACTTC. Amino acids: CASSLSSSGEEQYF.